A selection of T cell receptor beta chains follows, all from one sample in a study of cytomegalovirus exposure and HLA in healthy donors. Sequenced by immunoSEQ multiplex PCR; TCRdb stores in-frame clones only, minus some. The sample lists about 130,000 clones, 74% seen once, with around 4.2% in the top ten. The specimen sequenced was PBMCs. These receptors were taken from a woman between 50 and 59 years old in good health and CMV-seropositive. The CDR3 runs from the conserved cysteine through the conserved F or W. A D gene is named only where the DNA matches it firmly. Size tells how often a clone was seen (once, few, many) or the class of an expanded clone, and some rows leave it out.

d_call: TRBD1
j_call: TRBJ2-7
v_call: TRBV6-6
clone_size: once
cdr3_aa: CASRLQGGDEQYF
cdr3_nt: TGTGCCAGCAGATTACAGGGGGGTGACGAGCAGTACTTC

d_call: NA
j_call: TRBJ2-2
v_call: TRBV7-2
clone_size: NA
cdr3_aa: CASSLDGNTGELFF
cdr3_nt: TGTGCCAGCAGCTTAGACGGGAACACCGGGGAGCTGTTTTTT

d_call: NA
j_call: TRBJ2-1
v_call: TRBV15
clone_size: NA
cdr3_aa: CATSRDQGREQFF
cdr3_nt: TGTGCCACCAGCAGAGATCAGGGAAGAGAGCAGTTCTTC

d_call: NA
j_call: TRBJ2-3
v_call: TRBV9
clone_size: NA
cdr3_aa: CASSNSGTISFTDTQYF
cdr3_nt: TGTGCCAGCAGCAATTCCGGGACAATAAGTTTCACAGATACGCAGTATTTT

d_call: TRBD1
j_call: TRBJ2-7
v_call: TRBV27
clone_size: once
cdr3_aa: CASSVFVGQGYEQYF
cdr3_nt: TGTGCCAGCAGTGTTTTTGTAGGACAGGGCTACGAGCAGTACTTC

d_call: NA
j_call: TRBJ2-7
v_call: TRBV6-6
clone_size: once
cdr3_aa: CASTRERISYEQYF
cdr3_nt: TGTGCCAGCACCCGAGAGCGGATCTCCTACGAGCAGTACTTC

d_call: NA
j_call: TRBJ1-6
v_call: TRBV5-1
clone_size: medium-sized
cdr3_aa: CASSSGDNSPLHF
cdr3_nt: TGCGCCAGCAGCTCAGGGGATAATTCACCCCTCCACTTT

d_call: TRBD1
j_call: TRBJ1-5
v_call: TRBV19
clone_size: NA
cdr3_aa: CASSRSWTGMDAQHF
cdr3_nt: TGTGCCAGTAGTAGGTCGTGGACAGGGATGGATGCCCAGCATTTT

d_call: NA
j_call: TRBJ2-5
v_call: TRBV18
clone_size: NA
cdr3_aa: CASSRDYQETQYF
cdr3_nt: TGTGCCAGCTCCCGGGACTACCAAGAGACCCAGTACTTC

d_call: TRBD1
j_call: TRBJ2-7
v_call: TRBV29-1
clone_size: NA
cdr3_aa: CSVEDEQGAAYEQYF
cdr3_nt: TGCAGCGTTGAAGATGAGCAGGGGGCGGCCTACGAGCAGTACTTC

d_call: NA
j_call: TRBJ1-2
v_call: TRBV4-2
clone_size: once
cdr3_aa: CASSQPGLTNYGYTF
cdr3_nt: TGTGCCAGCAGCCAACCGGGACTGACAAACTATGGCTACACCTTC

d_call: NA
j_call: TRBJ1-3
v_call: TRBV6-5
clone_size: many
cdr3_aa: CASSHGNTIYF
cdr3_nt: TGTGCCAGTTCACACGGAAACACCATATATTTT

d_call: TRBD1
j_call: TRBJ1-6
v_call: TRBV18
clone_size: NA
cdr3_aa: CASSQGRDRDDSPLHF
cdr3_nt: TGTGCCAGCTCACAGGGAAGGGACAGGGACGATTCACCCCTCCACTTT

d_call: TRBD2
j_call: TRBJ2-7
v_call: TRBV7-9
clone_size: NA
cdr3_aa: CASSYSGVSYEQYF
cdr3_nt: TGTGCCAGCAGCTATAGCGGGGTATCCTACGAGCAGTACTTC

d_call: NA
j_call: TRBJ2-2
v_call: TRBV7-2
clone_size: NA
cdr3_aa: CASREGGPSGELFF
cdr3_nt: TGTGCCAGCAGAGAAGGAGGGCCTTCCGGGGAGCTGTTTTTT

d_call: NA
j_call: TRBJ2-3
v_call: TRBV7-2
clone_size: NA
cdr3_aa: CASSLGQGLTDTQYF
cdr3_nt: TGTGCCAGCAGCTTAGGTCAGGGGTTGACAGATACGCAGTATTTT

d_call: TRBD1
j_call: TRBJ1-3
v_call: TRBV4-2
clone_size: NA
cdr3_aa: CASSQEGQGSGNTIYF
cdr3_nt: TGTGCCAGCAGCCAAGAGGGACAGGGCTCTGGAAACACCATATATTTT

d_call: TRBD2
j_call: TRBJ2-1
v_call: TRBV11-2
clone_size: once
cdr3_aa: CASSPVGRGNEQFF
cdr3_nt: TGTGCCAGCAGCCCAGTGGGGCGGGGGAATGAGCAGTTCTTC

d_call: TRBD2
j_call: TRBJ2-3
v_call: TRBV27
clone_size: NA
cdr3_aa: CASSLAGGRITDTQYF
cdr3_nt: TGTGCCAGCAGTTTGGCGGGGGGCCGCATCACAGATACGCAGTATTTT

d_call: NA
j_call: TRBJ1-6
v_call: TRBV2
clone_size: NA
cdr3_aa: CASSDWVGAPLHF
cdr3_nt: TGTGCCAGCAGTGATTGGGTCGGAGCACCCCTCCACTTT

d_call: NA
j_call: TRBJ1-2
v_call: TRBV6-1
clone_size: NA
cdr3_aa: CASSEANYGHTF
cdr3_nt: TGTGCCAGCAGTGAAGCGAACTATGGCCACACCTTC

d_call: TRBD2
j_call: TRBJ2-1
v_call: TRBV9
clone_size: NA
cdr3_aa: CASSVAGGRSYNEQFF
cdr3_nt: TGTGCCAGCAGCGTAGCGGGGGGGCGGTCCTACAATGAGCAGTTCTTC

d_call: NA
j_call: TRBJ2-7
v_call: TRBV7-2
clone_size: NA
cdr3_aa: CASSLRSGRAYEQYF
cdr3_nt: TGTGCCAGCAGCCTCAGGTCAGGCCGTGCCTACGAGCAGTACTTC

d_call: NA
j_call: TRBJ2-5
v_call: TRBV4-1
clone_size: NA
cdr3_aa: CASSGLTRETETQYF
cdr3_nt: TGCGCCAGCAGCGGATTGACTAGGGAGACAGAGACCCAGTACTTC

d_call: TRBD2
j_call: TRBJ2-2
v_call: TRBV9
clone_size: NA
cdr3_aa: CASSVRETSVNTGELFF
cdr3_nt: TGTGCCAGCAGCGTCCGAGAGACTAGCGTGAACACCGGGGAGCTGTTTTTT

d_call: NA
j_call: TRBJ2-1
v_call: TRBV7-2
clone_size: few
cdr3_aa: CASSLEGLFGEQFF
cdr3_nt: TGTGCCAGCAGCTTAGAGGGACTGTTTGGTGAGCAGTTCTTC

d_call: NA
j_call: TRBJ1-4
v_call: TRBV6-5
clone_size: NA
cdr3_aa: CASSYSIPGSTEKLFF
cdr3_nt: TGTGCCAGCAGTTACTCCATCCCAGGGTCGACTGAAAAACTGTTTTTT

d_call: NA
j_call: TRBJ2-5
v_call: TRBV11-2
clone_size: NA
cdr3_aa: CASSPWTAQETQYF
cdr3_nt: TGTGCCAGCAGCCCGTGGACAGCCCAAGAGACCCAGTACTTC

d_call: NA
j_call: TRBJ2-3
v_call: TRBV11-2
clone_size: NA
cdr3_aa: CASSLDMRDTDTQYF
cdr3_nt: TGTGCCAGCAGCTTAGATATGAGGGACACAGATACGCAGTATTTT

d_call: TRBD1
j_call: TRBJ2-7
v_call: TRBV27
clone_size: NA
cdr3_aa: CASRTGTGPYEQHF
cdr3_nt: TGTGCCAGCAGAACCGGGACAGGTCCCTACGAGCAGCACTTC

d_call: NA
j_call: TRBJ1-1
v_call: TRBV2
clone_size: NA
cdr3_aa: CASSGFGGLPEAFF
cdr3_nt: TGTGCCAGCAGCGGGTTCGGGGGGCTCCCTGAAGCTTTCTTT

d_call: TRBD2
j_call: TRBJ2-5
v_call: TRBV7-2
clone_size: NA
cdr3_aa: CASSLYGTSGETQYF
cdr3_nt: TGTGCCAGCAGCTTATATGGGACTAGCGGAGAGACCCAGTACTTC

d_call: NA
j_call: TRBJ1-5
v_call: TRBV11-2
clone_size: few
cdr3_aa: CASIRGQPQHF
cdr3_nt: TGTGCCAGCATCCGGGGGCAGCCCCAGCATTTT

d_call: TRBD1
j_call: TRBJ1-6
v_call: TRBV7-2
clone_size: once
cdr3_aa: CASSSRQGANSPLHF
cdr3_nt: TGTGCCAGCAGCTCAAGACAGGGCGCAAATTCACCCCTCCACTTT

d_call: TRBD1
j_call: TRBJ2-7
v_call: TRBV7-9
clone_size: NA
cdr3_aa: CASSGQGAYEQYF
cdr3_nt: TGTGCCAGCAGCGGACAGGGAGCCTACGAGCAGTACTTC

d_call: NA
j_call: TRBJ2-5
v_call: TRBV7-9
clone_size: NA
cdr3_aa: CASSLGLTGVKETQYF
cdr3_nt: TGTGCCAGCAGCTTGGGTTTGACGGGGGTTAAAGAGACCCAGTACTTC

d_call: TRBD1
j_call: TRBJ1-5
v_call: TRBV7-2
clone_size: NA
cdr3_aa: CASSLGQANQPQHF
cdr3_nt: TGTGCCAGCAGCTTGGGACAGGCCAATCAGCCCCAGCATTTT

d_call: NA
j_call: TRBJ1-2
v_call: TRBV5-1
clone_size: NA
cdr3_aa: CASSLDEGYTF
cdr3_nt: TGCGCCAGCAGCTTGGACGAGGGCTACACCTTC

d_call: TRBD2
j_call: TRBJ2-7
v_call: TRBV27
clone_size: NA
cdr3_aa: CASSLSGGDEQYF
cdr3_nt: TGTGCCAGCAGTTTATCGGGAGGGGACGAGCAGTACTTC

d_call: NA
j_call: TRBJ2-2
v_call: TRBV5-8
clone_size: NA
cdr3_aa: CASSSPRVVKRGELFF
cdr3_nt: TGTGCCAGCAGCTCCCCGCGGGTAGTGAAGAGAGGGGAGCTGTTTTTT

d_call: NA
j_call: TRBJ1-1
v_call: TRBV5-6
clone_size: once
cdr3_aa: CASSFRSGSRNTEAFF
cdr3_nt: TGTGCCAGCAGCTTCCGGTCAGGGTCTAGGAACACTGAAGCTTTCTTT

d_call: TRBD1
j_call: TRBJ1-5
v_call: TRBV18
clone_size: NA
cdr3_aa: CASSPTGGAGNQPQHF
cdr3_nt: TGTGCCAGCTCACCTACAGGGGGCGCGGGCAATCAGCCCCAGCATTTT

d_call: NA
j_call: TRBJ1-3
v_call: TRBV7-2
clone_size: NA
cdr3_aa: CASSLAQATGNTIYF
cdr3_nt: TGTGCCAGCAGCTTAGCTCAGGCTACTGGAAACACCATATATTTT

d_call: TRBD2
j_call: TRBJ2-3
v_call: TRBV14
clone_size: NA
cdr3_aa: CASSQDRSGGRADTQYF
cdr3_nt: TGTGCCAGCAGCCAAGATAGGTCGGGGGGGCGGGCAGATACGCAGTATTTT

d_call: TRBD1
j_call: TRBJ1-1
v_call: TRBV5-1
clone_size: NA
cdr3_aa: CASSSTRQGAYGMNTEAFF
cdr3_nt: TGCGCCAGCAGCTCTACTAGACAGGGGGCCTATGGTATGAACACTGAAGCTTTCTTT

d_call: NA
j_call: TRBJ2-4
v_call: TRBV7-9
clone_size: NA
cdr3_aa: CASSSPDLAKNIQYF
cdr3_nt: TGTGCCAGCAGCTCACCCGACTTAGCCAAAAACATTCAGTACTTC

d_call: NA
j_call: TRBJ1-2
v_call: TRBV4-3
clone_size: NA
cdr3_aa: CASSQEPGRNYGYTF
cdr3_nt: TGCGCCAGCAGCCAAGAACCAGGGAGGAACTATGGCTACACCTTC

d_call: NA
j_call: TRBJ1-6
v_call: TRBV7-9
clone_size: NA
cdr3_aa: CASSLTPENSPLHF
cdr3_nt: TGTGCCAGCAGCTTGACACCAGAAAATTCACCCCTCCACTTT

d_call: TRBD1
j_call: TRBJ1-2
v_call: TRBV7-9
clone_size: NA
cdr3_aa: CASSSGQRYGYTF
cdr3_nt: TGTGCCAGCAGTTCGGGACAGCGCTATGGCTACACCTTC

d_call: TRBD2
j_call: TRBJ2-3
v_call: TRBV7-2
clone_size: few
cdr3_aa: CASSLEGTSTQYF
cdr3_nt: TGTGCCAGCAGCTTAGAAGGGACTAGTACGCAGTATTTT

d_call: NA
j_call: TRBJ2-7
v_call: TRBV6-5
clone_size: NA
cdr3_aa: CASGQGYEQYF
cdr3_nt: TGTGCCAGCGGGCAAGGCTACGAGCAGTACTTC

d_call: TRBD2
j_call: TRBJ2-5
v_call: TRBV4-3
clone_size: once
cdr3_aa: CASSQVGASGKETQYF
cdr3_nt: TGCGCCAGCAGCCAAGTAGGGGCTAGCGGAAAAGAGACCCAGTACTTC

d_call: TRBD2
j_call: TRBJ2-3
v_call: TRBV5-1
clone_size: many
cdr3_aa: CASSVASGYTDTQYF
cdr3_nt: TGCGCCAGCAGTGTGGCTAGCGGATACACAGATACGCAGTATTTT

d_call: TRBD2
j_call: TRBJ2-2
v_call: TRBV6-6
clone_size: NA
cdr3_aa: CASSPPGLNTGELFF
cdr3_nt: TGTGCCAGCAGCCCTCCGGGACTAAACACCGGGGAGCTGTTTTTT